This record concerns one T cell receptor beta chain sequence. This sample is drawn from a study of T cell clones after liver transplantation. Study overall: Immunosuppression withdrawal was tried within 2 years after liver transplantation in this trial.

The table came from immunoSEQ multiplex PCR; TCRdb's copy has only in-frame clones and leaves some out. The table has approximately 72,000 clones, around nine tenths seen once. With 2 bases removed from V and 1 base from J, the gap between germline ends came to 14 bases. The CDR3 totals 16 residues. In germline, CDR1 is SGHRS, CDR2 YFSETQ. The chain joins TRBV5-1 to TRBJ2-3; D gene unclear. The source material was CD4+ T cells from blood, sampled before liver transplant. This TCR came from a human donor who received a liver transplant. In DNA form, the CDR3 reads TGCGCCAGCAGCTTAGGAAAGGCGGACGGCACAGATACGCAGTATTTT. Translating gives CASSLGKADGTDTQYF.